This note documents a single T cell receptor (beta chain) sequence. Germline values: CDR1 LGHNA, CDR2 YSLEER. The CDR3 runs 15 residues. The V and J ends lost 0 bases and 3 bases, in that order; junction bases with no gene match: 1. These data are taken from a study of blood T cell repertoires in COVID-19. Whole-study context: Collection of acute and convalescent COVID-19 samples took place in the United States, Italy and Spain.

Per the original data handling: Amplification from reference gene primers served as the basis for estimated nucleated cell counts. Generated by immunoSEQ multiplex PCR, the TCRdb table keeps only in-frame clones and is missing some. The V and J calls and clone size are taken from that table; D and trimming were inferred from the DNA. The sample has 120,000 to 150,000 clones; 65% to 85% are singletons. The genes are TRBV4-3 and TRBJ2-7; TRBD1 matches 11 bases. The TCR originated in a man in his sixties with active or convalescent COVID-19. The sample comprised peripheral blood. CDR3 protein: CASSQDGTGGYEQYF. CDR3 sequence (DNA): TGCGCCAGCAGCCAAGACGGGACAGGGGGCTACGAGCAGTACTTC.